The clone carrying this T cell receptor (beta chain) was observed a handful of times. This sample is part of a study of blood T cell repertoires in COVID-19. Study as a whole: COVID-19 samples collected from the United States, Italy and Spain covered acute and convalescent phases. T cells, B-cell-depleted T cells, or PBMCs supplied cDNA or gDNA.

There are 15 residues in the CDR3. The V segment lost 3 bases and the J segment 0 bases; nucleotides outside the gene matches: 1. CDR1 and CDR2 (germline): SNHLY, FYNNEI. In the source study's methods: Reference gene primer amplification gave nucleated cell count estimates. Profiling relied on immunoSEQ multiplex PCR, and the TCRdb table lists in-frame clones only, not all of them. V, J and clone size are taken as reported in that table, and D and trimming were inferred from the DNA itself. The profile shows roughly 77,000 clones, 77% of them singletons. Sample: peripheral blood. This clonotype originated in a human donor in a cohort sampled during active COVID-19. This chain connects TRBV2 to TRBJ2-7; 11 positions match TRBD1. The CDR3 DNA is TGTGCCAGCAGTGATGGGACAGGGGGCTCCTACGAGCAGTACTTC. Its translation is CASSDGTGGSYEQYF.